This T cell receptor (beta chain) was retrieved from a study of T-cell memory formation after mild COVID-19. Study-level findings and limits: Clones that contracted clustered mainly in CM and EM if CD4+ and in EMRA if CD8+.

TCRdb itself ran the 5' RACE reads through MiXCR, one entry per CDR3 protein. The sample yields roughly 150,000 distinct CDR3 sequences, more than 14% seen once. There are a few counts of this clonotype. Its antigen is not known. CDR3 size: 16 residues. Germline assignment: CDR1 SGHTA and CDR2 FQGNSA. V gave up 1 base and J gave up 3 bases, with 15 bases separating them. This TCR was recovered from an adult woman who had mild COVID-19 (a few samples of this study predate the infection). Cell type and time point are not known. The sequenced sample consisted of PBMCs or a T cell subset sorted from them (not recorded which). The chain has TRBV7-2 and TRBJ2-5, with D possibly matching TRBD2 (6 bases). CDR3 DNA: TGTGCCAGCAGCTTAGGGGCCGGGAGTGGGGAAGAGACCCAGTACTTC. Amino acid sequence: CASSLGAGSGEETQYF.